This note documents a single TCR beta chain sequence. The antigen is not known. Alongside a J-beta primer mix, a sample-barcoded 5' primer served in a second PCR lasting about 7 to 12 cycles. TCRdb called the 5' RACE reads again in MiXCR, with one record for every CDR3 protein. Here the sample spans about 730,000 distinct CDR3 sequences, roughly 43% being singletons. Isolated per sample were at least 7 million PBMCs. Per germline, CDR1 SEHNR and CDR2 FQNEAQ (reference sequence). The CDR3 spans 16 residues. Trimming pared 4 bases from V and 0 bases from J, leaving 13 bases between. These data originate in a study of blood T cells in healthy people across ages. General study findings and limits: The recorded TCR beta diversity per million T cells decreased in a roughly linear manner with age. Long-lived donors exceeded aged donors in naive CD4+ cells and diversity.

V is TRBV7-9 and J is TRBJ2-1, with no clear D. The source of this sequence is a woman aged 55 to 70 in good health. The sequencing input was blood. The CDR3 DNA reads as TGTGCCAGCAGCTCCACGGTACAGAGCTCCTACAATGAGCAGTTCTTC. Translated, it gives CASSSTVQSSYNEQFF. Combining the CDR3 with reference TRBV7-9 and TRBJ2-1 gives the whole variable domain DTGVSQNPRHKITKRGQNVTFRCDPISEHNRLYWYRQTLGQGPEFLTYFQNEAQLEKSRLLSDRFSAERPKGSFSTLEIQRTEQGDSAMYLCASSSTVQSSYNEQFFGPGTRLTVL.